What follows describes a single T cell receptor beta chain. What it binds is not known. V was cut by 5 bases and J by 6 bases, with 10 bases left in between. Germline values: CDR1 GTSNPN, CDR2 SVGIG (reference sequence). The CDR3 is 12 amino acids. This specimen belongs to a study of shared clonotypes between healthy human individuals. Per the original data handling: Because ImmunoSEQ provided only junction sequences with no quality scores, the filtering differed. TCRdb's copy holds only in-frame clones and misses some; the assay was immunoSEQ multiplex PCR. The V and J calls and clone size were taken over from that table, and D and trimming were inferred from the DNA. The data show more than 2,000,000 clones, with about 92% seen just once and around 0.14% held by the top ten. Study outcomes and limitations: Shared clonotypes: about 5.3% naive CD4, around 3.7% naive CD8, 2% to 2.5% memory CD4, 0.4% to 0.45% memory CD8.

The sequencing sample was made of naive CD4+ T cells sorted from blood. Indicated subset: CD45RA+ positively selected. This TCR derives from a young man in good health. The gene calls are TRBV30 and TRBJ2-2, with unresolved D. CDR3 loop: CAWSKRPGELFF. CDR3 coding DNA: TGTGCCTGGTCAAAACGCCCCGGGGAGCTGTTTTTT.